These 15 T cell receptor beta chains originate from one sample sequenced in a study of T cell responses to AZD1222 COVID-19 vaccine. Profiling relied on immunoSEQ multiplex PCR, and the TCRdb table lists in-frame clones only, not all of them. The data contain about 69,000 clones, over 65% of them singletons. This sample comprised peripheral blood, obtained 28 days after the second AZD1222 dose. Receptors originate from an adult who received the AZD1222 COVID-19 vaccine.

The CDR3 loop is CASSQEWIGTGQQYF. CDR3 DNA: TGCGCCAGCAGCCAAGAATGGATCGGGACAGGGCAGCAGTACTTC. The gene calls are TRBV4-1 and TRBJ2-7; the match to TRBD1 covers 9 bases. The CDR3 runs to 15 residues. The J segment lost 8 bases and the V segment lost 0 bases, leaving 8 bases of the junction unmatched. The germline CDR1 and CDR2 sequences are MGHRA and YSYEKL.

CDR3 nucleotide sequence: TGCGCCAGCAGCCCCACCGGACTAGCGTACCAAGAGACCCAGTACTTC. Translating it yields CASSPTGLAYQETQYF. The rearrangement links TRBV4-1 to TRBJ2-5, with 9 bases that match TRBD2. This CDR3 contains 16 residues. V trimming: 4 bases; J trimming: 0 bases; junction bases outside the gene matches: 6. Germline V lookup: CDR1 MGHRA, CDR2 YSYEKL.

The chain carries TRBV19 and TRBJ1-2; D gene ambiguous. The CDR3 runs 13 residues. V was shortened by 5 bases and J by 5 bases, with 12 bases between the two germline ends. CDR1 and CDR2 from the germline V gene are LNHDA and SQIVND (reference sequence). CDR3: CASSERPTYGYTF. The DNA of the CDR3 is TGTGCCAGTAGTGAAAGGCCCACGTATGGCTACACCTTC. Full variable domain (outside the CDR3, taken from reference TRBV19 and TRBJ1-2): DGGITQSPKYLFRKEGQNVTLSCEQNLNHDAMYWYRQDPGQGLRLIYYSQIVNDFQKGDIAEGYSVSREKKESFPLTVTSAQKNPTAFYLCASSERPTYGYTFGSGTRLTVV.

This chain connects TRBV11-2 to TRBJ1-6; D uncertain. The CDR3 sequence is 16 residues long. Germline CDR1 and CDR2: SGHAT and FQNNGV. V lost 5 bases to trimming and J lost 0 bases, with 11 bases between them. The CDR3 here is CASSTDYSSYNSPLHF. The CDR3 DNA follows: TGTGCCAGCAGCACAGATTACAGCTCCTATAATTCACCCCTCCACTTT.

This chain uses TRBV4-1 with TRBJ2-5; 7 nucleotides match TRBD2. The J segment lost 2 bases and the V segment lost 2 bases, leaving 8 bases of the junction unmatched. Germline V gives CDR1 MGHRA, CDR2 YSYEKL. The CDR3 loop spans 16 amino acids. CDR3 amino acids: CASSQSPRAGQETQYF. The CDR3 nucleotides read TGCGCCAGCAGCCAAAGTCCTCGAGCGGGGCAAGAGACCCAGTACTTC.

The genes are TRBV11-2 and TRBJ1-2; maybe TRBD1 (6 bases). The V and J ends lost 5 bases and 2 bases respectively, with 12 bases between them. This CDR3 is 14 amino acids long. Germline V gives CDR1 SGHAT, CDR2 FQNNGV. The CDR3 DNA follows: TGTGCCAGCAGCCTCCAGGGGCCCAACTATGGCTACACCTTC. It yields the protein CASSLQGPNYGYTF. Together with reference TRBV11-2 and TRBJ1-2, the CDR3 gives the full variable domain: EAGVAQSPRYKIIEKRQSVAFWCNPISGHATLYWYQQILGQGPKLLIQFQNNGVVDDSQLPKDRFSAERLKGVDSTLKIQPAKLEDSAVYLCASSLQGPNYGYTFGSGTRLTVV.

DNA of the CDR3: TGCGCCAGCAGCCAAATGGCCACAGGCACTGAAGCTTTCTTT. This translates into CASSQMATGTEAFF. The chain carries TRBV4-1 and TRBJ1-1, with a possible D match to TRBD1 (5 bases). The CDR3 spans 14 residues. The V and J ends lost 2 bases and 4 bases respectively, with 11 bases between them. Germline V gives CDR1 MGHRA, CDR2 YSYEKL.

In DNA, the CDR3 is TGTGCCAGCAGCTTGGCCCTAGCGGGGGGCTATGAGCAGTTCTTC. This encodes CASSLALAGGYEQFF. V is TRBV5-4 and J is TRBJ2-1, with 11 bases lining up with TRBD2. Germline lookup yields CDR1 SGHNT and CDR2 YYREEE (reference sequence). V shed 0 bases, J shed 8 bases, and the junction held 4 bases outside the gene matches. The CDR3 covers 15 residues.

The V gene is TRBV6-5, the J gene TRBJ1-6, with a possible D match to TRBD1 (5 bases). The CDR3 totals 14 residues. V lost 2 bases, J lost 6 bases, and 8 bases lay in between. CDR1 and CDR2 from the germline V gene are MNHEY and SVGAGI. The CDR3 DNA is TGTGCCAGCAGTTACGGGGGGTTTAATTCACCCCTCCACTTT. Translation: CASSYGGFNSPLHF.

V and J are TRBV21-1 and TRBJ2-1; the D segment call TRBD1 is taken from the table without a DNA check. TRBV21-1 is a pseudogene locus. The CDR3 contains 16 residues. The CDR3 region is CASSKVKARGDNEQFF. Here the CDR3 DNA reads TGTGCCAGCAGCAAAGTGAAGGCCAGGGGCGACAATGAGCAGTTCTTC.

This chain's CDR3 is CASSFGGAADTQYF. For the CDR3, the DNA is TGTGCCAGCAGTTTCGGGGGGGCGGCAGATACGCAGTATTTT. The chain joins TRBV5-6 to TRBJ2-3, with TRBD2 identical over 8 bases. After removal of 5 bases from V and 4 bases from J, the junction contained 6 bases not matched to a gene. The germline V gene encodes CDR1 SGHDT and CDR2 YYEEEE. The CDR3 extends over 14 amino acids.

The V call is TRBV20-1, the J call TRBJ1-1, with D uncertain. This CDR3 is 11 amino acids long. Germline V gene lookup returns CDR1 DFQATT and CDR2 SNEGSKA (reference sequence). Trimming pared 6 bases from V and 7 bases from J, leaving 12 bases between. The CDR3: CSALTDIEAFF. CDR3 sequence (DNA): TGCAGTGCCTTAACCGATATTGAAGCTTTCTTT.

CDR3 coding DNA: TGTGCCAGCAGTTCTAACCCCCAAGAGACCCAGTACTTC. It is translated as CASSSNPQETQYF. The genes are TRBV6-5 and TRBJ2-5; D remains unclear. Germline CDR1 and CDR2: MNHEY and SVGAGI. The CDR3 contains 13 residues. V was pared by 4 bases and J by 1 base, with 7 bases between.

In its sample, this clone is medium-sized. CDR3 protein: CASAARWSTENIQYF. CDR3 nucleotide sequence: TGTGCCAGCGCCGCCCGGTGGAGCACGGAAAACATTCAGTACTTC. The rearrangement uses TRBV2 and TRBJ2-4; D unresolved. Trimming left V 8 bases short and J 5 bases short, with 19 bases between. The CDR3 sequence is 15 residues long. The germline CDR1 and CDR2 sequences are SNHLY and FYNNEI.

This sequence joins TRBV19 and TRBJ2-7, with D possibly matching TRBD2 (5 bases). There are 13 residues in the CDR3. The V end was cut by 3 bases, the J end by 4 bases, with 10 bases between. Germline V gene lookup returns CDR1 LNHDA and CDR2 SQIVND (reference sequence). Here the CDR3 reads CASSISRGYEQYF. Written as DNA, the CDR3 is TGTGCCAGTAGTATTTCCCGGGGATACGAGCAGTACTTC.